Sequencing of this TCR beta chain was carried out in a study of OX40 agonist ivuxolimab in advanced cancers. Study in general: Across the patients, intravenous ivuxolimab was delivered every 2 weeks at 0.01 to 10 mg/kg. Study-level points and caveats: CD4+ and CD8+ blood T cells expanded clonally by week 6 at 0.1 to 3.0 mg/kg.

Sampling times: baseline, cycle 4 day 1, cycle 7 day 1. Trimming removed 8 bases from V and 1 base from J, with 10 bases in between. CDR3 size: 13 residues. Germline V lookup: CDR1 MDHEN, CDR2 SYDVKM. The assay was immunoSEQ multiplex PCR, and TCRdb's table has in-frame clones only and misses some. The sample lists approximately 82,000 clones; approximately 85% were seen once. This clone came up once. Its antigen remains unidentified. This chain joins TRBV28 and TRBJ2-3; D is possibly TRBD1 or TRBD2 (5 bases each). This TCR was sampled from an adult with an advanced solid tumor such as melanoma, head and neck, liver or kidney cancer. This sample comprised CD4+ or CD8+ T cells sorted from blood, obtained in a trial of the OX40 agonist ivuxolimab. The CDR3 DNA is TGTGCCAGCGAGCTGGGGGGCACAGATACGCAGTATTTT. Its translation: CASELGGTDTQYF. Looking up the rest from reference TRBV28 and TRBJ2-3 gives the full variable domain: DVKVTQSSRYLVKRTGEKVFLECVQDMDHENMFWYRQDPGLGLRLIYFSYDVKMKEKGDIPEGYSVSREKKERFSLILESASTNQTSMYLCASELGGTDTQYFGPGTRLTVL.